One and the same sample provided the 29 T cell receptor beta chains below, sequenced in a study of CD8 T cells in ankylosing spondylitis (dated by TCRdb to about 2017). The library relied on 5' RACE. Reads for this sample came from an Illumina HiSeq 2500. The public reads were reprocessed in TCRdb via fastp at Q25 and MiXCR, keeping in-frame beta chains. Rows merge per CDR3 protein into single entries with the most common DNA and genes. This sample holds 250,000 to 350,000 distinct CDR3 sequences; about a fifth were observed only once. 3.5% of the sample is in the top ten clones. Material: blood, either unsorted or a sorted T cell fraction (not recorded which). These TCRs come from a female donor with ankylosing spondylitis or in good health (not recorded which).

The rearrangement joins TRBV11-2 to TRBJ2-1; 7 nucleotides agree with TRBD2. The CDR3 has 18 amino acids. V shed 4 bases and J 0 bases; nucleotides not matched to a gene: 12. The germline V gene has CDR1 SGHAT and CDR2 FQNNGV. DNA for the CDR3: TGTGCCAGCAGCTCCTTTAGGAGCGGGAAGATCTCCTACAATGAGCAGTTCTTC. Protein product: CASSSFRSGKISYNEQFF.

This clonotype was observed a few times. The CDR3 sequence is CATSDWGGSSYNEQFF. Written as DNA, the CDR3 is TGTGCCACCAGTGATTGGGGCGGATCTTCCTACAATGAGCAGTTCTTC. The V gene is TRBV24-1, the J gene TRBJ2-1; D is perhaps TRBD1 (5 bases). Germline-derived CDR1 and CDR2 are KGHDR and SFDVKD. Trimming took 2 bases from V and 1 from J, leaving 11 bases between them. The CDR3 totals 16 residues.

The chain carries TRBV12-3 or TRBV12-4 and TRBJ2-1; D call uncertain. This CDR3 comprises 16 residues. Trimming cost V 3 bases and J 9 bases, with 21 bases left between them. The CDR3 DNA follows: TGTGCCAGCAGTTTGATTAGTTTAACGAGTCTGGGTGAGCAGTTCTTC. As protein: CASSLISLTSLGEQFF.

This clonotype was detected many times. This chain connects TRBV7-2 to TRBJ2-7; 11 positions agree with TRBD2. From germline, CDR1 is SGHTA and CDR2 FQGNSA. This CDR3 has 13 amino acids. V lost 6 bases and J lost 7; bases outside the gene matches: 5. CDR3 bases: TGTGCCAGCAGGCTGCTAGCGGGAGGTGAGCAGTACTTC. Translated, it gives CASRLLAGGEQYF.

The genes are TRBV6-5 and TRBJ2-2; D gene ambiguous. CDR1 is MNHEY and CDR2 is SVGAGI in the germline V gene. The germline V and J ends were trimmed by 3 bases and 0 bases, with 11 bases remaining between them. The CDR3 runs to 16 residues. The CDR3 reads CASSYRLNANTGELFF. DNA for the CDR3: TGTGCCAGCAGTTATCGCCTTAACGCGAACACCGGGGAGCTGTTTTTT.

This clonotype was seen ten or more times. As DNA, the CDR3 is TGTGCCAGCAGCCCCCGCCAGGGGAGGACTGAAGCTTTCTTT. Translating gives CASSPRQGRTEAFF. This rearrangement joins TRBV7-6 to TRBJ1-1; perhaps TRBD1 as D (6 bases). From germline, CDR1 is SGHVS and CDR2 FNYEAQ. The CDR3 length is 14 residues. Trimming took off 5 bases at V and 5 bases at J, with 15 bases between the two ends.

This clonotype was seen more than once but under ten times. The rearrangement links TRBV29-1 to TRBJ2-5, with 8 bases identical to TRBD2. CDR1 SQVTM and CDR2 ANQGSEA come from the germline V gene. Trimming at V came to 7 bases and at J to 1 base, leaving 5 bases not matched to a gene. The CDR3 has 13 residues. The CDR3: CSAGGGPQETQYF. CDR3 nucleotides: TGCAGCGCCGGGGGGGGGCCCCAAGAGACCCAGTACTTC.

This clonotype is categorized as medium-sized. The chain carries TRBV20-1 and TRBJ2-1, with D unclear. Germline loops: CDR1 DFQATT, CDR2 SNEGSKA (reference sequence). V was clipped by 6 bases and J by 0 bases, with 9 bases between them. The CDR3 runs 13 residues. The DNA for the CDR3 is TGCAGTGCCGATCGGAGCTCCTACAATGAGCAGTTCTTC. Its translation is CSADRSSYNEQFF.

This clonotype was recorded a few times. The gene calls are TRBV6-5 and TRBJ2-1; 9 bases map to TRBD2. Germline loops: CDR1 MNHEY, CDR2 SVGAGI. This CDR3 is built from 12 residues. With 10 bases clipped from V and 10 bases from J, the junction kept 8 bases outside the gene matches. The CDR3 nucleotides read TGTGCCACCCACCGCGCGGGGGGGGAGCAGTTCTTC. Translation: CATHRAGGEQFF.

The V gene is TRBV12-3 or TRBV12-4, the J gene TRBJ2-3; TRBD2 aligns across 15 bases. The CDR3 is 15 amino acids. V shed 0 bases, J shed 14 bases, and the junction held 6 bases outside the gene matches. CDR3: CASSLARTSGRGRYF. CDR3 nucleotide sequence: TGTGCCAGCAGTTTAGCGAGGACTAGCGGGAGGGGAAGGTATTTT.

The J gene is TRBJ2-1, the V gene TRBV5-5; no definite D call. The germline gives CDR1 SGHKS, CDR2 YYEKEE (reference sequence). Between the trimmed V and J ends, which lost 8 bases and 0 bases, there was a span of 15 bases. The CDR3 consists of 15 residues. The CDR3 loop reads CARSLGLGSYNEQFF. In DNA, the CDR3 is TGTGCCAGGAGCCTTGGGTTAGGCTCCTACAATGAGCAGTTCTTC.

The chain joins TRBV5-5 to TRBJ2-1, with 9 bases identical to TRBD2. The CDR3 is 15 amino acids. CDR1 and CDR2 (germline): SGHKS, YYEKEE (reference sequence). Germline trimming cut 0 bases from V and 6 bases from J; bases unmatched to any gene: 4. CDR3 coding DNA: TGTGCCAGCAGCTTGGCCCTAGCGGGACTCAATGAGCAGTTCTTC. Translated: CASSLALAGLNEQFF.

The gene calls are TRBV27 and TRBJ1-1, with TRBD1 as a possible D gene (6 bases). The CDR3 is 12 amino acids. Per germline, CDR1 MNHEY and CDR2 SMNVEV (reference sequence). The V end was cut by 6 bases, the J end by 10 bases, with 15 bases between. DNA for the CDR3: TGTGCCAGCAGCTCGAAGACAGGCGTAGCTTTCTTT. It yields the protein CASSSKTGVAFF.

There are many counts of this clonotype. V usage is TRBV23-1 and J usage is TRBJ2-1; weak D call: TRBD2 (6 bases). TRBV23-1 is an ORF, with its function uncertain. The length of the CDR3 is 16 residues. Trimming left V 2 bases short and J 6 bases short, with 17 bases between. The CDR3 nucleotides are TGCGCCAGCAGTCAAGTTGGAAGAGAGGGAGGCAATGAGCAGTTCTTC. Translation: CASSQVGREGGNEQFF.

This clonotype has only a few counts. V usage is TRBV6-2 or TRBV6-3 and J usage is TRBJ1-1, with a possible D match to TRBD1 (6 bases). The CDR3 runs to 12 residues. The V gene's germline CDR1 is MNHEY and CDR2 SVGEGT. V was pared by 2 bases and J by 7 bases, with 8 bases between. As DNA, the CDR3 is TGTGCCAGCAGTTACAAACAGGGTGAAGCTTTCTTT. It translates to CASSYKQGEAFF.

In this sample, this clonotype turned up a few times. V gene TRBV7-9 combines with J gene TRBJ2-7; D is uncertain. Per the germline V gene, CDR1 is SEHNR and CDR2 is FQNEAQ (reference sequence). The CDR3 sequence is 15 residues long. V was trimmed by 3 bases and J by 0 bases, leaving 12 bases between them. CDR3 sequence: CASSFLLSSSYEQYF. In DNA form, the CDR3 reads TGTGCCAGCAGCTTTCTGTTGTCCAGCTCCTACGAGCAGTACTTC.

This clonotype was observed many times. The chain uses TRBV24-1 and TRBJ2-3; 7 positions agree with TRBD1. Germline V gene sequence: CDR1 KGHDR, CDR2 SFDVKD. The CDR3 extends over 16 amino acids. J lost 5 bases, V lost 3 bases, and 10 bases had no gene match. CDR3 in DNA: TGTGCCACCAGTGATCCAGACAGGGCAGGGAGAGATACGCAGTATTTT. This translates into CATSDPDRAGRDTQYF.

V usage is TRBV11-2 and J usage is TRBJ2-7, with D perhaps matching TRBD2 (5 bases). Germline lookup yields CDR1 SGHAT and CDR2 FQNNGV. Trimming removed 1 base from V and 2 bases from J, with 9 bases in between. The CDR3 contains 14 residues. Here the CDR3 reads CASSLGWRPYEQYF. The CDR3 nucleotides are TGTGCCAGCAGCTTAGGCTGGAGGCCCTACGAGCAGTACTTC.

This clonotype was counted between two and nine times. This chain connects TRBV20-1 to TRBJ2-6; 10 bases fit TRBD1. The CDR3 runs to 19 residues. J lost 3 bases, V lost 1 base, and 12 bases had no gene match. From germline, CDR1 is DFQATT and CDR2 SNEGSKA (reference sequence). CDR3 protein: CSARAGVGQGQHGANVLTF. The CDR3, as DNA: TGCAGTGCTAGAGCGGGCGTGGGACAGGGGCAACATGGGGCCAACGTCCTGACTTTC.

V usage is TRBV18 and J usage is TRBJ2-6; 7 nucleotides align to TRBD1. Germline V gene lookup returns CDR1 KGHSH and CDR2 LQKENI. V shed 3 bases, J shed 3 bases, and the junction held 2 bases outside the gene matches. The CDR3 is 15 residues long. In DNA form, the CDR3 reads TGTGCCAGCTCACCGACAGGGAGTGGGGCCAACGTCCTGACTTTC. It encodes CASSPTGSGANVLTF.

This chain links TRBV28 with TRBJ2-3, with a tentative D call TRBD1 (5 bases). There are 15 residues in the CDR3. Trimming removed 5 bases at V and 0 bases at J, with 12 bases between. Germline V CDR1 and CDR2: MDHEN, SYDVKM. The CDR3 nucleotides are TGTGCCAGCAGTACCAGGGCTCCGAGCACAGATACGCAGTATTTT. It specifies CASSTRAPSTDTQYF.

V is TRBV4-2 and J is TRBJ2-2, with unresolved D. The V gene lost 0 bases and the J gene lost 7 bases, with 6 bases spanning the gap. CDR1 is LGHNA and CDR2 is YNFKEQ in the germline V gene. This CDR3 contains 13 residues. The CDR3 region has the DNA TGTGCCAGCAGCCAAGATCCTGGCGGGGAGCTGTTTTTT. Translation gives CASSQDPGGELFF.

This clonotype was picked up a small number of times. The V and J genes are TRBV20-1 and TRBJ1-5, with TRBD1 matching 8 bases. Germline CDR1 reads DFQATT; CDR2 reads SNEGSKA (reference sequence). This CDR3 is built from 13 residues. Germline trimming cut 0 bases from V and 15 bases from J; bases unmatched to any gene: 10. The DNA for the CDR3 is TGCAGTGCTAGAGATAGGTGGGGAACAGGGGGGCATTTT. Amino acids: CSARDRWGTGGHF.

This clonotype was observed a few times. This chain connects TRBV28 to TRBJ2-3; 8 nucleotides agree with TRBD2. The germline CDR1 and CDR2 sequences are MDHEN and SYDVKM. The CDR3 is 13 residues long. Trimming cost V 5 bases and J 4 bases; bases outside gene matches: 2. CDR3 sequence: CASSRGGSDTQYF. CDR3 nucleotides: TGTGCCAGCAGTCGGGGGGGGTCAGATACGCAGTATTTT.

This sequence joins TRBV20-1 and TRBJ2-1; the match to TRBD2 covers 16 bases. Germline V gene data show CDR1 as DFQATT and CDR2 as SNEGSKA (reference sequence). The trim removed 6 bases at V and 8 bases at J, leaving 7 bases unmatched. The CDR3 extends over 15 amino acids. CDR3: CSANPGTSGRDEQFF. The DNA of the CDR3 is TGCAGTGCAAACCCCGGGACTAGCGGGAGGGATGAGCAGTTCTTC.

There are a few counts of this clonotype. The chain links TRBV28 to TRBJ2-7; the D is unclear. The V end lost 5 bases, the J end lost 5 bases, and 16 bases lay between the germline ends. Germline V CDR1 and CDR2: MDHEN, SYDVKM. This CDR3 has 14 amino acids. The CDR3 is CASSQASTQHEQYF. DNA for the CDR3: TGTGCCAGCAGTCAAGCGTCCACACAACACGAGCAGTACTTC.

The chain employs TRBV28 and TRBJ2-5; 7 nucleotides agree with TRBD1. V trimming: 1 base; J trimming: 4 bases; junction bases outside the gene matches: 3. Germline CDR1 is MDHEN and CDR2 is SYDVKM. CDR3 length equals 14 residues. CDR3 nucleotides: TGTGCCAGCAGTTTATCCGGGACAGCAGAGACCCAGTACTTC. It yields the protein CASSLSGTAETQYF.

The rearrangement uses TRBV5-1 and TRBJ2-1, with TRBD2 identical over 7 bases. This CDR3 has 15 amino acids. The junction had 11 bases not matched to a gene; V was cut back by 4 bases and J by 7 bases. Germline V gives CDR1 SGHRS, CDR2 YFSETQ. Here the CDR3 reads CASSPLAGAGNEQFF. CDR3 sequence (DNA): TGCGCCAGCAGCCCCCTGGCGGGAGCGGGTAATGAGCAGTTCTTC.

The CDR3 loop reads CASSLGWDRGRQETQYF. Written as DNA, the CDR3 is TGTGCCAGCAGCCTGGGGTGGGACAGGGGGCGACAAGAGACCCAGTACTTC. This chain links TRBV7-8 with TRBJ2-5; 12 bases agree with TRBD1. Losses at the gene ends were 5 bases for V and 2 bases for J; bases not matched to a gene: 9. The CDR3 has 17 amino acids. Germline V lookup: CDR1 SGHVS, CDR2 FQNEAQ.